This TCR beta chain was identified in a study of identical twins. There are 15 residues in the CDR3. Germline CDR1 reads MNHEY; CDR2 reads SVGAGI. Trimming shortened V by 2 bases and J by 4 bases, and 9 bases separated the two germline ends. TCRdb analysed the 5' RACE reads with MiXCR anew, one entry per CDR3 protein. This table holds about 570,000 distinct CDR3 sequences, more than 9% found once. The data were also submitted as part of a second study, on yellow fever vaccine responses in identical twins.

This TCR derives from a woman between 18 and 30 years old in good health. The sequenced sample consisted of PBMCs. V is TRBV6-5 and J is TRBJ1-6; D may be TRBD1 (6 bases). CDR3 protein: CASSYGGQYNSPLHF. The DNA of the CDR3 is TGTGCCAGCAGTTACGGCGGACAGTATAATTCACCCCTCCACTTT.